This passage covers 26 T cell receptor beta chains from one sample sequenced in a study of cytomegalovirus exposure and HLA in healthy donors. Amplification used 60 Vbeta primers and 13 Jbeta primers. The table came from immunoSEQ multiplex PCR; TCRdb's copy has only in-frame clones and leaves some out. The sample has 150,000 to 200,000 clones; 75% are singletons. The specimen was PBMCs. The source of these receptors is a woman aged 45-65 years in good health and CMV-seropositive.

The CDR3 DNA is TGTGCCAGCAGCGGCCCATTCGATGGCGAGCAGTTCTTC. The encoded protein is CASSGPFDGEQFF. This chain links TRBV9 with TRBJ2-1; D remains unclear. Germline CDR1 is SGDLS and CDR2 is YYNGEE. CDR3 size: 13 residues. Deletions cut 3 bases from V and 10 bases from J, with 14 bases between.

The rearrangement joins TRBV7-9 to TRBJ1-1; no definite D call. Germline V gene lookup returns CDR1 SEHNR and CDR2 FQNEAQ (reference sequence). V was cut by 5 bases and J by 4 bases, with 17 bases left in between. This CDR3 spans 15 amino acids. The CDR3 is CASSLDRTRGTEAFF. DNA for the CDR3: TGTGCCAGCAGCCTCGACCGCACCCGGGGCACTGAAGCTTTCTTT. Based on the CDR3 plus reference TRBV7-9 and TRBJ1-1, the full variable domain is DTGVSQNPRHKITKRGQNVTFRCDPISEHNRLYWYRQTLGQGPEFLTYFQNEAQLEKSRLLSDRFSAERPKGSFSTLEIQRTEQGDSAMYLCASSLDRTRGTEAFFGQGTRLTVV.

The chain is built from TRBV5-6 and TRBJ2-7, with 9 bases lining up with TRBD1. Trimming cost V 3 bases and J 4 bases; bases outside gene matches: 5. CDR1 and CDR2 from the germline V gene are SGHDT and YYEEEE. The CDR3 is made up of 14 amino acids. CDR3 DNA sequence: TGTGCCAGCAGCTGGGGGACAGGGAATTACGAGCAGTACTTC. The encoded protein is CASSWGTGNYEQYF.

This rearrangement joins TRBV29-1 to TRBJ2-1, with 11 bases aligning to TRBD2. The CDR3 sequence is 14 residues long. J gave up 3 bases and V 7 bases, and 5 bases lay outside the gene matches. CDR1 is SQVTM and CDR2 is ANQGSEA in the germline V gene. CDR3: CSGASGGYYNEQFF. CDR3 in DNA: TGCAGCGGGGCTAGCGGGGGGTACTACAATGAGCAGTTCTTC.

The chain carries TRBV2 and TRBJ2-6, with 8 positions matching TRBD2. V lost 7 bases and J lost 0; bases outside the gene matches: 8. Germline values: CDR1 SNHLY, CDR2 FYNNEI. This CDR3 has 17 residues. The CDR3 reads CASNWLAGLSGANVLTF. CDR3 in DNA: TGTGCCAGCAATTGGCTAGCGGGTCTCTCTGGGGCCAACGTCCTGACTTTC.

This clone came up once. The chain links TRBV6-6 to TRBJ1-1; no definite D call. Germline-derived CDR1 and CDR2 are MNHNY and SVGAGI (reference sequence). V gave up 8 bases and J gave up 1 base, with 11 bases separating them. The length of the CDR3 is 13 residues. The CDR3 bases are TGTGCCAGCCGCTTGACATCGAACACTGAAGCTTTCTTT. This encodes CASRLTSNTEAFF.

The rearrangement links TRBV6-5 to TRBJ2-7; 7 nucleotides align to TRBD1. V trimming: 11 bases; J trimming: 6 bases; junction bases outside the gene matches: 13. CDR3 length: 13 amino acids. CDR1 and CDR2 from the germline V gene are MNHEY and SVGAGI. The CDR3 is CADPYRGRLEQYF. Here the CDR3 DNA reads TGTGCCGATCCATACAGGGGCCGCCTCGAGCAGTACTTC.

This clone was seen just once. The chain uses TRBV5-1 and TRBJ1-1, with 8 bases that match TRBD1. The CDR3 consists of 15 residues. Unmatched junction bases numbered 5, after V lost 0 bases and J lost 4 bases. The germline V gene encodes CDR1 SGHRS and CDR2 YFSETQ. CDR3 region: CASSLGAGGGTEAFF. The CDR3 bases are TGCGCCAGCAGCTTGGGGGCAGGGGGCGGCACTGAAGCTTTCTTT.

J is TRBJ1-3 and V is TRBV2, with 10 bases matching TRBD1. V shed 6 bases, J shed 3 bases, and the junction held 8 bases outside the gene matches. The CDR3 has 16 amino acids. Germline values: CDR1 SNHLY, CDR2 FYNNEI. CDR3 nucleotides: TGTGCCAGCAGCCGGGACAGGGGTTCAATTGGAAACACCATATATTTT. Translation: CASSRDRGSIGNTIYF.

The J gene is TRBJ1-1, the V gene TRBV6-5, with a possible D match to TRBD1 (5 bases). This CDR3 region has 12 residues. The germline V gene encodes CDR1 MNHEY and CDR2 SVGAGI. The V and J ends lost 10 bases and 5 bases respectively, with 14 bases between them. This CDR3 reads CATDRRGTEAFF. The CDR3 nucleotides are TGTGCCACCGATAGAAGGGGAACTGAAGCTTTCTTT.

This chain connects TRBV4-2 to TRBJ2-7; TRBD1 matches 7 bases. Germline V gives CDR1 LGHNA, CDR2 YNFKEQ. The CDR3 contains 16 residues. V gave up 1 base and J gave up 2 bases; unmatched junction bases: 8. The CDR3 DNA reads TGTGCCAGCAGCCAAGGTCTCGGGACAGTACCCTACGAGCAGTACTTC. Translating gives CASSQGLGTVPYEQYF.

There are a few counts of this clone. This chain connects TRBV6-6 to TRBJ1-1; possibly TRBD1 for D (5 bases). V lost 7 bases to trimming and J lost 6 bases, with 12 bases between them. The CDR3 consists of 12 residues. Germline V CDR1 and CDR2: MNHNY, SVGAGI (reference sequence). The CDR3 spells CASNYRDSEAFF. The CDR3 DNA reads as TGTGCCAGCAACTACCGGGACTCTGAAGCTTTCTTT.

The chain joins TRBV30 to TRBJ2-7; 8 positions agree with TRBD1. J was trimmed by 3 bases and V by 2 bases; bases with no gene match: 3. This CDR3 comprises 13 residues. Germline V CDR1 and CDR2: GTSNPN, SVGIG (reference sequence). The CDR3 region is CAWSLGTGYEQYF. The CDR3 DNA sequence: TGTGCCTGGAGTCTAGGGACAGGCTACGAGCAGTACTTC.

This chain connects TRBV28 to TRBJ1-5; no reliable D call. This CDR3 is 13 amino acids long. V shed 3 bases and J shed 11 bases, with 14 bases lying between them. Germline CDR1 MDHEN, CDR2 SYDVKM. The DNA of the CDR3 is TGTGCCAGCAGTTTGGAGGGTCACTCAGCCCAGCATTTT. Translated: CASSLEGHSAQHF.

The V and J genes are TRBV7-3 and TRBJ1-1; TRBD1 agrees at 9 bases. Per germline, CDR1 SGHTA and CDR2 FQGTGA. V was pared by 2 bases and J by 8 bases, with 3 bases of the junction left unmatched. CDR3 length equals 13 residues. CDR3 DNA: TGTGCCAGCAGCTTACAGGGGACAGGGGAAGCTTTCTTT. Translating it yields CASSLQGTGEAFF.

The chain has TRBV30 and TRBJ1-2, with TRBD1 identical over 7 bases. The CDR3 has 12 amino acids. V gave up 4 bases and J gave up 5 bases; unmatched junction bases: 4. Germline loops: CDR1 GTSNPN, CDR2 SVGIG (reference sequence). Written as DNA, the CDR3 is TGTGCCTGGACCGGGACAGCTTATGGCTACACCTTC. This gives the protein CAWTGTAYGYTF.

This clone appeared a few times. This chain uses TRBV11-3 with TRBJ2-7; D not resolved. Germline CDR1 is SGHNT and CDR2 is YENEEA. The CDR3 consists of 13 residues. The ends were cut back, 3 bases at V and 0 bases at J, with 6 bases in the middle. The CDR3 protein is CASSLGHSYEQYF. The CDR3 nucleotides are TGTGCCAGCAGCTTGGGCCACTCCTACGAGCAGTACTTC.

This chain links TRBV6-5 with TRBJ1-2; TRBD1 matches at 7 bases. V lost 5 bases to trimming and J lost 5 bases; unmatched junction nucleotides: 2. Germline V gives CDR1 MNHEY, CDR2 SVGAGI. The CDR3 runs to 12 residues. The CDR3 protein is CASSNRGYGYTF. The DNA for the CDR3 is TGTGCCAGCAGTAACAGGGGTTATGGCTACACCTTC.

J is TRBJ1-1 and V is TRBV27; D call uncertain. CDR3 length: 12 amino acids. With 7 bases removed from V and 4 bases from J, the gap between germline ends came to 10 bases. CDR1 MNHEY and CDR2 SMNVEV come from the germline V gene (reference sequence). CDR3 in DNA: TGTGCCAGCATTGGGCGGGTCACTGAAGCTTTCTTT. Its translation: CASIGRVTEAFF.

The chain has TRBV5-4 and TRBJ2-5; 9 bases are shared with TRBD2. The CDR3 covers 16 residues. Germline CDR1 SGHNT, CDR2 YYREEE (reference sequence). The junction had 8 bases not matched to a gene; V was cut back by 1 base and J by 4 bases. Written as DNA, the CDR3 is TGTGCCAGCAGCTTGAGAGGGCGGGGGGGTGGAGAGACCCAGTACTTC. Translating gives CASSLRGRGGGETQYF.

The V call is TRBV15, the J call TRBJ1-6; 7 bases match TRBD1. This CDR3 spans 17 amino acids. Trimming took 1 base from V and 0 from J; bases not matched to a gene: 3. Looked up from germline, CDR1 is LNHNV and CDR2 is YYDKDF (reference sequence). The CDR3: CATSRGQGSSYNSPLHF. The CDR3 DNA reads TGTGCCACCAGCAGAGGACAGGGCAGCTCCTATAATTCACCCCTCCACTTT.

This clone was counted between two and nine times. This chain connects TRBV5-1 to TRBJ2-5; D ambiguous. Per the germline V gene, CDR1 is SGHRS and CDR2 is YFSETQ. CDR3 length equals 13 residues. The V gene lost 6 bases and the J gene lost 5 bases, with 14 bases spanning the gap. The CDR3 here is CASNRQLGETQYF. Written as DNA, the CDR3 is TGCGCCAGCAACCGGCAGTTGGGCGAGACCCAGTACTTC.

This chain uses TRBV28 with TRBJ2-3; TRBD2 matches at 9 bases. This CDR3 comprises 15 residues. The germline V gene encodes CDR1 MDHEN and CDR2 SYDVKM. V was pared by 5 bases and J by 1 base, with 4 bases of the junction left unmatched. CDR3 DNA: TGTGCCAGCAGTGGCGGGGGGGCCGGCACAGATACGCAGTATTTT. It translates to CASSGGGAGTDTQYF.

This rearrangement joins TRBV27 to TRBJ2-4; 10 positions match TRBD2. After removal of 5 bases from V and 1 base from J, the junction contained 2 bases not matched to a gene. Per germline, CDR1 MNHEY and CDR2 SMNVEV (reference sequence). The CDR3 spans 15 residues. The CDR3 is CASSPGLAAKNIQYF. The DNA of the CDR3 is TGTGCCAGCAGTCCGGGACTAGCGGCCAAAAACATTCAGTACTTC.

In this sample, this clone turned up a few times. The chain employs TRBV29-1 and TRBJ2-3; 10 bases line up with TRBD2. Germline values: CDR1 SQVTM, CDR2 ANQGSEA. The trim removed 6 bases at V and 6 bases at J, leaving 6 bases unmatched. The CDR3 spans 13 residues. The CDR3 nucleotides read TGCAGCGTGGCCAGCGGGGGGGACGATACGCAGTATTTT. This gives the protein CSVASGGDDTQYF.

The CDR3 DNA is TGTGCCAGCAGCGCGGGCGGGCTCATGAACACTGAAGCTTTCTTT. Translation: CASSAGGLMNTEAFF. V and J are TRBV2 and TRBJ1-1; D is uncertain. The germline V gene encodes CDR1 SNHLY and CDR2 FYNNEI. Trimming took 6 bases from V and 0 from J, leaving 14 bases between them. The CDR3 sequence is 15 residues long.